The clone carrying this T cell receptor (beta chain) was seen a handful of times. The antigen is undetermined. This record belongs to a study of identical twins. TCRdb independently ran MiXCR on the 5' RACE reads; one entry per CDR3 protein. The profile shows 510,000 or so distinct CDR3 sequences, around 15% of them singletons. CDR3 length: 15 amino acids. The V segment lost 4 bases and the J segment 4 bases; nucleotides outside the gene matches: 2. Overall study results and limits: Conclusions leaned on cross-sectional statistical analysis and did not track the same donors over time.

The data also belong to a second study, concerning yellow fever vaccine responses in identical twins.

The sequence was collected from a woman in her late teens or twenties in good health. J is TRBJ2-4 and V is TRBV12-3 or TRBV12-4; 12 nucleotides agree with TRBD2. Sequencing was carried out using CD4+ T cells sorted from blood. CDR3 nucleotide sequence: TGTGCCAGCAGTTGGACTAGCGGGACTAAAAACATTCAGTACTTC. Its translation is CASSWTSGTKNIQYF.